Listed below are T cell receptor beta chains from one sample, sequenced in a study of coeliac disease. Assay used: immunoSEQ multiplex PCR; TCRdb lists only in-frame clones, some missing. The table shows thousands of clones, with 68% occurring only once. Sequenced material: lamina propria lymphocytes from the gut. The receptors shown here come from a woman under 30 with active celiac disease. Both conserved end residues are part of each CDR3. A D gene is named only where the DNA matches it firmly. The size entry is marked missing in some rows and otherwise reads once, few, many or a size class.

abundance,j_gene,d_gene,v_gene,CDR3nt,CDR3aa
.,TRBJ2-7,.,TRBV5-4,TGTGCCATGGGTGGCGGCCTCAGGGGCGGCGAGCAGTACTTC,CAMGGGLRGGEQYF
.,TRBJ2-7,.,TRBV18,TGTGCCAGCTCGGGACAACAACTTTCCTACGAGCAGTACTTC,CASSGQQLSYEQYF
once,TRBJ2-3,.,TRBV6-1,TGTGCCAGCAGCGTGACCTTAACTAACACAGATACGCAGTATTTT,CASSVTLTNTDTQYF
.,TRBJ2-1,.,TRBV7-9,TGTGCCAGCAGCCGGAGTAGGCTGGTGCCGTTCTTC,CASSRSRLVPFF
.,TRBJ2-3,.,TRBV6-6,TGTGCCAGCAAAGACAGAACTAGCACAGATACGCAGTATTTT,CASKDRTSTDTQYF
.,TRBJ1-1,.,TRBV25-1,TGTGCCAGCAGTCGGTATGGTTCAGGGGACACTGAAGCTTTCTTT,CASSRYGSGDTEAFF
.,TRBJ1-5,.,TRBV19,TGTGCCAGTAAGGACGCGGGGCTTAGCAATCAGCCCCAGCATTTT,CASKDAGLSNQPQHF
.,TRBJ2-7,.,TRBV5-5,TGTGCCAGCAGCTTCGGCTACGAGCAGTACTTC,CASSFGYEQYF
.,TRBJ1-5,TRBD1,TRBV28,TGTGCCAGCAGACTCACAGGGGAGCGCAATCAGCCCCAGCATTTT,CASRLTGERNQPQHF
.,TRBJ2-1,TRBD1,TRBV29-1,TGCAGCGTTGTTGTAGGAGGACAGGGATACAATGAGCAGTTCTTC,CSVVVGGQGYNEQFF
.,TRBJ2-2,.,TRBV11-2,TGTGCCAGCAGCTTGACTATTGACACCGGGGAGCTGTTTTTT,CASSLTIDTGELFF
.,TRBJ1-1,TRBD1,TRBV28,TGTGCCGCTCTAGACAGGGGCCTCCCGGTTGAAGCTTTCTTT,CAALDRGLPVEAFF
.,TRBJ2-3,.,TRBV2,TGTGCCAGCAGTGTCCTTTCGGGGGGCACAGATACGCAGTATTTT,CASSVLSGGTDTQYF
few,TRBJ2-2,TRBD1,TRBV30,TGTGCCTGGAGTGCATTGACAGGGGTGTACACCGGGGAGCTGTTTTTT,CAWSALTGVYTGELFF
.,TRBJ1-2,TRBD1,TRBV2,TGTGCCAGCTCAAGACAGGGGAGTAGAAGGGGCTACACCTTC,CASSRQGSRRGYTF
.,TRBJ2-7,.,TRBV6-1,TGTGCCAGCAGTGAAGATATTAGCGCCTTCTCCTACGAGCAGTACTTC,CASSEDISAFSYEQYF
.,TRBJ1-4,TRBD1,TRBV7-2,TGTGCCAGCAGCTTAGCGCTTGGACAGGGGAATGAAAAACTGTTTTTT,CASSLALGQGNEKLFF
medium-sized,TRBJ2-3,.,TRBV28,TGTGCCAGCAGTTTTGATGGGGGGGGCCTGAATACGCAGTATTTT,CASSFDGGGLNTQYF
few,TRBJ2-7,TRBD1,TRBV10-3,TGTGCCATCACCCCGACAGGGACACAACTCTCAGGAGAGCAGTACTTC,CAITPTGTQLSGEQYF
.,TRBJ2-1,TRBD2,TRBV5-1,TGCGCCAGCAGGGGGGGGGAGGGTAGGGACCATGAGCAGTTCTTC,CASRGGEGRDHEQFF
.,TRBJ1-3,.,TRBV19,TGTGCCAGTACCCCGGACACCCGCTCTGGAAACACCATATATTTT,CASTPDTRSGNTIYF
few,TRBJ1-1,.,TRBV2,TGTGCCAGCTTTTATGACACTGAAGCTTTCTTT,CASFYDTEAFF
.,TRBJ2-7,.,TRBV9,TGTGCCAGCAGCGTATCCCCGGGAGTAGTCTACGAGCAGTACTTC,CASSVSPGVVYEQYF
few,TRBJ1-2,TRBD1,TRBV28,TGTGCCAGCAGTCCAGGGGGATCGGGCTACACCTTC,CASSPGGSGYTF
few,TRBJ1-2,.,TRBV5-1,TGCGCCAGCAGCTTGGGAGGGACTTCCTATGGCTACACCTTC,CASSLGGTSYGYTF
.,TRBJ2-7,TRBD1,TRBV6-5,TGTGCCAGCAGTTACTCGAAGCAGGGACAGAACTACGAGCAGTACTTC,CASSYSKQGQNYEQYF
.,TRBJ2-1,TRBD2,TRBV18,TGTGCCAGCTCACCCTTAGCGGGAGGGCCCTGGTATGAGCAGTTCTTC,CASSPLAGGPWYEQFF
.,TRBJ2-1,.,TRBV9,TGTGCCAGCAGCCCGCGGGATAAATCCTACAATGAGCAGTTCTTC,CASSPRDKSYNEQFF
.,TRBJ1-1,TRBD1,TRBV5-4,TGTGCCAGCAGCCAGGACAGGAGGAACACTGAAGCTTTCTTT,CASSQDRRNTEAFF
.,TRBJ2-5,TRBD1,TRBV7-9,TGTGCCAGCAGCTTTCAACAGGGGGCGTCGGAGACCCAGTACTTC,CASSFQQGASETQYF
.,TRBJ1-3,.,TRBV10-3,TGTGCCATCAGTGAGGGGACTGCGGGAAACACCATATATTTT,CAISEGTAGNTIYF
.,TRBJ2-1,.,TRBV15,TGTGCCACCAGCAGAGCTGGTGGCCCGGGAACCTACAATGAGCAGTTCTTC,CATSRAGGPGTYNEQFF
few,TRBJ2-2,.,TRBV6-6,TGTGCCAGCAGTTTAGCGCGGAACACCGGGGAGCTGTTTTTT,CASSLARNTGELFF
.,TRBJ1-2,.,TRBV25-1,TGTGCCAGCAGCCTGGACATCCATGGCTACACCTTC,CASSLDIHGYTF
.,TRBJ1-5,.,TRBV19,TGTGCCAGTACTGTCAGCGAGCTCAATCAGCCCCAGCATTTT,CASTVSELNQPQHF
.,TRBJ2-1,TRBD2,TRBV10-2,TGCGCCAGCAGGGATCTAGCGGGGGCTTCCTACAATGAGCAGTTCTTC,CASRDLAGASYNEQFF
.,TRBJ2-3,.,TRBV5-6,TGTGCCAGCAGCTCTACAGGGTTAGATACGCAGTATTTT,CASSSTGLDTQYF
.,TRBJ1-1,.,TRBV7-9,TGTGCCAGCAGCTTACAGAACACTGAAGCTTTCTTT,CASSLQNTEAFF
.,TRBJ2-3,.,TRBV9,TGTGCCAGCAGCACCCAAGCGGAAGCCACAGATACGCAGTATTTT,CASSTQAEATDTQYF
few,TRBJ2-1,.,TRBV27,TGTGCCAGCAGTTCTGGGGACTGGTACAATGAGCAGTTCTTC,CASSSGDWYNEQFF
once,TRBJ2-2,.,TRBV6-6,TGTGCCAGCAGCCATGACAGGAGCATCACCGGGGAGCTGTTTTTT,CASSHDRSITGELFF
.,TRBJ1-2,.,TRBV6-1,TGTGCCACCGCCGGGACTAACTATGGCTACACCTTC,CATAGTNYGYTF
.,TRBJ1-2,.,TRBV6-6,TGTGCCAGCAGTTACTCGCGAGGGAACTATGGCTACACCTTC,CASSYSRGNYGYTF
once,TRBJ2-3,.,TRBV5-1,TGCGCCAGCAGCTCGTTCCTTGGGGGGTACACAGATACGCAGTATTTT,CASSSFLGGYTDTQYF
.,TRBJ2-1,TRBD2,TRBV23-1,TGCGCCAGCAGTCACCCGGGACTAGCGGGAGGCCCCCCCTACAATGAGCAGTTCTTC,CASSHPGLAGGPPYNEQFF
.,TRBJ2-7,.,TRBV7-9,TGTGCCAGCAGCTTACCCGAGACGGGAAAAAGGTACTTC,CASSLPETGKRYF
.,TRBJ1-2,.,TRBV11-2,TGTGCCAGCAGCTTAGTGGGGCAGGCGGGCTACACCTTC,CASSLVGQAGYTF
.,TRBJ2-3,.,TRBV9,TGTGCCAGCAGCGTAGAAAGGACTAGGGGGGCGCAGTATTTT,CASSVERTRGAQYF
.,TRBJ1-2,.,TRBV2,TGTGCCAGCAGTGTGGGGGCCGAACAGGCTGGCTACACCTTC,CASSVGAEQAGYTF
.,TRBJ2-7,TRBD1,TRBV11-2,TGTGCCAGCAGCTTTAATCGGGACAGGGAGGGTGGCGAGCAGTACTTC,CASSFNRDREGGEQYF